Below are 13 T cell receptor beta chains sequenced from a single sample in a study of shared clonotypes between healthy human individuals. This table comes from immunoSEQ multiplex PCR, and its TCRdb copy is limited to in-frame clones, with some not included. The table shows about 680,000 clones, with about three quarters occurring only once. The specimen sequenced was memory CD4+ T cells sorted from blood. Subset described: CD45RA-negative fraction. The receptors come from a woman younger than 45 in good health.

The chain uses TRBV2 and TRBJ2-7; 10 bases map to TRBD1. CDR1 is SNHLY and CDR2 is FYNNEI in the germline V gene. Unmatched junction bases numbered 5, after V lost 6 bases and J lost 6 bases. This CDR3 comprises 13 residues. The CDR3 loop reads CASRDRGQGEQYF. The CDR3 bases are TGTGCCAGCAGAGACAGGGGGCAGGGCGAGCAGTACTTC.

V and J are TRBV29-1 and TRBJ1-1; maybe TRBD1 (5 bases). This CDR3 has 12 amino acids. The V and J ends lost 7 bases and 0 bases respectively, with 9 bases between them. The germline gives CDR1 SQVTM, CDR2 ANQGSEA. The CDR3 loop reads CSADSLNTEAFF. In nucleotides, the CDR3 is TGCAGCGCCGACAGCCTGAACACTGAAGCTTTCTTT.

The J gene is TRBJ1-1, the V gene TRBV7-9, with D maybe TRBD1 (5 bases). The CDR3 length is 15 residues. Germline CDR1 reads SEHNR; CDR2 reads FQNEAQ (reference sequence). The V end lost 3 bases, the J end lost 0 bases, and 11 bases lay between the germline ends. The CDR3 region is CASSFSGTLNTEAFF. The CDR3 DNA follows: TGTGCCAGCAGCTTTTCCGGGACCCTGAACACTGAAGCTTTCTTT.

The CDR3 here is CASSGYWRGVKETQYF. The CDR3 nucleotides read TGTGCCAGTAGTGGGTATTGGCGGGGGGTAAAAGAGACCCAGTACTTC. This chain uses TRBV19 with TRBJ2-5, with 8 bases fitting TRBD2. The CDR3 runs 16 residues. Germline loops: CDR1 LNHDA, CDR2 SQIVND (reference sequence). J gave up 3 bases and V 5 bases, and 11 bases lay outside the gene matches.

This clone was counted a single time. The CDR3 DNA sequence: TGTGCCAGCAGTATAGCTTCCTGGAGCTTCCCCGAGCAGTACTTC. This gives the protein CASSIASWSFPEQYF. This chain joins TRBV28 and TRBJ2-7; D gene uncertain. The V gene's germline CDR1 is MDHEN and CDR2 SYDVKM. Trimming removed 5 bases at V and 6 bases at J, with 20 bases between. This CDR3 comprises 15 residues.

The chain combines TRBV6-5 with TRBJ1-6; TRBD1 aligns across 7 bases. Losses at the gene ends were 5 bases for V and 7 bases for J; bases not matched to a gene: 5. Germline V gene data show CDR1 as MNHEY and CDR2 as SVGAGI. This CDR3 is built from 14 residues. The CDR3 loop reads CASSKGGWNSPLHF. The CDR3 nucleotides are TGTGCCAGCAGTAAAGGGGGCTGGAATTCACCCCTCCACTTT.

This chain links TRBV5-6 with TRBJ2-5; D is undetermined. The CDR3 loop spans 12 amino acids. The V and J ends lost 2 bases and 6 bases respectively, with 8 bases between them. Germline values: CDR1 SGHDT, CDR2 YYEEEE. The CDR3 DNA follows: TGTGCCAGCAGCTTTAGTCGAAAGACCCAGTACTTC. Translating it yields CASSFSRKTQYF.

The table lists this clone with a few counts. The rearrangement uses TRBV27 and TRBJ1-5; unclear D gene. V shed 3 bases and J shed 2 bases, with 11 bases lying between them. Per the germline V gene, CDR1 is MNHEY and CDR2 is SMNVEV (reference sequence). This CDR3 has 15 residues. Here the CDR3 reads CASSFTNLGNQPQHF. The CDR3 DNA sequence: TGTGCCAGCAGTTTCACGAATTTGGGCAATCAGCCCCAGCATTTT.

The V call is TRBV5-1, the J call TRBJ1-4; 9 bases align to TRBD1. V shed 4 bases and J 0 bases; nucleotides not matched to a gene: 10. CDR1 is SGHRS, CDR2 YFSETQ, per germline. The CDR3 totals 18 residues. CDR3 sequence reads: CASSMGQGNPPTNEKLFF. The DNA of the CDR3 is TGCGCCAGCAGCATGGGACAGGGAAACCCCCCAACTAATGAAAAACTGTTTTTT.

The rearrangement joins TRBV9 to TRBJ2-7; D not resolved. Trimming shortened V by 3 bases and J by 6 bases, and 13 bases separated the two germline ends. CDR3 length equals 13 residues. Germline V gene sequence: CDR1 SGDLS, CDR2 YYNGEE. CDR3 DNA: TGTGCCAGCAGCGCGGACGGTTTAGGCGAGCAGTACTTC. Protein: CASSADGLGEQYF. The whole variable domain, remainder taken from reference TRBV9 and TRBJ2-7, is DSGVTQTPKHLITATGQRVTLRCSPRSGDLSVYWYQQSLDQGLQFLIQYYNGEERAKGNILERFSAQQFPDLHSELNLSSLELGDSALYFCASSADGLGEQYFGPGTRLTVT.

Notes on this clone: Other DNA sequences in this specimen translate into the identical CDR3. The rearrangement uses TRBV5-1 and TRBJ2-7; 12 bases map to TRBD2. CDR1 and CDR2 from the germline V gene are SGHRS and YFSETQ. The J segment lost 4 bases and the V segment lost 4 bases, leaving 6 bases of the junction unmatched. This CDR3 region has 15 residues. CDR3: CASSPPTSGSYEQYF. The CDR3 DNA is TGCGCCAGCAGCCCACCGACTAGCGGGAGTTACGAGCAGTACTTC. The full variable domain, rest sourced from reference TRBV5-1 and TRBJ2-7, is KAGVTQTPRYLIKTRGQQVTLSCSPISGHRSVSWYQQTPGQGLQFLFEYFSETQRNKGNFPGRFSGRQFSNSRSEMNVSTLELGDSALYLCASSPPTSGSYEQYFGPGTRLTVT.

The chain is built from TRBV30 and TRBJ2-5; the D is unclear. The J call could be wrong; TRBJ2-7 is a better fit for the DNA end. Germline lookup yields CDR1 GTSNPN and CDR2 SVGIG (reference sequence). The CDR3 runs to 12 residues. For the CDR3, the DNA is TGTGCCTGGGGAAAGACCTTCTACGAGCAGTACTTC. Protein product: CAWGKTFYEQYF.

This clone was seen a few times. The chain joins TRBV28 to TRBJ1-1; tentative D call: TRBD1 (5 bases). The germline V gene has CDR1 MDHEN and CDR2 SYDVKM. This CDR3 is built from 14 residues. V was clipped by 4 bases and J by 9 bases, with 18 bases between them. The CDR3 reads CASSSTGAGGQAFF. CDR3 nucleotide sequence: TGTGCCAGCAGTTCGACCGGGGCAGGTGGACAAGCTTTCTTT.